In this sample, the clone carrying this TCR beta chain turned up a few times. Its cognate antigen is unknown. TCRdb keeps only in-frame clones here, not all; method: immunoSEQ multiplex PCR. Of roughly 80,000 clones listed, 75% to 95% are singletons. CDR1 and CDR2 (germline): SGDLS, YYNGEE. Unmatched junction bases numbered 8, after V lost 0 bases and J lost 0 bases. The length of the CDR3 is 17 residues. The data originate from a study of T cell responses to AZD1222 COVID-19 vaccine. Study-level points and caveats: The study identified only five or six AZD1222 recipients as seropositive at baseline. Clonal diversity may have been underestimated, and the donors were mostly white British, with more females than males.

Pooling was applied to second doses at about 4 or about 12 weeks. The receptor comes from an adult who received the AZD1222 COVID-19 vaccine. Sequences were derived from peripheral blood, sampled 28 days after the second AZD1222 dose. V is TRBV9 and J is TRBJ1-2; 7 bases match TRBD1. The CDR3 here is CASSVADREGANYGYTF. The CDR3 coding sequence is TGTGCCAGCAGCGTAGCTGACAGGGAAGGTGCTAACTATGGCTACACCTTC.